One and the same sample provided the 13 T cell receptor beta chains below, sequenced in a study of early T cells in non-severe SARS-CoV-2 infection. Each CDR3 protein gets one entry after TCRdb re-called the 5' RACE reads with MiXCR. Counted here are 81,000 or so distinct CDR3 sequences, about an eighth occurring once; the ten biggest clones make up around 3.6%. The specimen sequenced was whole blood. These receptors were obtained from an adult who was a healthcare worker with PCR-confirmed SARS-CoV-2 infection or an uninfected control (not recorded which).

The V gene is TRBV27, the J gene TRBJ2-1, with 9 bases lining up with TRBD2. Germline values: CDR1 MNHEY, CDR2 SMNVEV (reference sequence). The CDR3 spans 22 residues. The junction had 22 bases not matched to a gene; V was cut back by 0 bases and J by 4 bases. CDR3 nucleotides: TGTGCCAGCAGTTTATCCCTGCCCGCGGGACTAGCCTCTCAAGGGGTTTACAATGAGCAGTTCTTC. Translated: CASSLSLPAGLASQGVYNEQFF.

This clonotype occurred many times. The CDR3 here is CASSQSTGEAFF. In nucleotides, the CDR3 is TGTGCCAGCAGCCAGTCCACCGGGGAAGCTTTCTTT. The genes are TRBV6-6 and TRBJ1-1; D gene unclear. Trimming removed 6 bases from V and 8 bases from J, with 13 bases in between. Germline CDR1 is MNHNY and CDR2 is SVGAGI (reference sequence). The length of the CDR3 is 12 residues.

The chain uses TRBV7-9 and TRBJ2-3; 10 bases are a match to TRBD2. Germline values: CDR1 SEHNR, CDR2 FQNEAQ (reference sequence). The length of the CDR3 is 14 residues. Trimming at V came to 3 bases and at J to 5 bases, leaving 2 bases not matched to a gene. CDR3 protein: CASSFLAGVDTQYF. CDR3 nucleotides: TGTGCCAGCAGCTTCCTAGCGGGAGTAGATACGCAGTATTTT.

This clonotype was seen at least ten times. This chain uses TRBV11-2 with TRBJ1-6; TRBD1 might be the D (6 bases). Germline V gene data show CDR1 as SGHAT and CDR2 as FQNNGV. The CDR3 has 14 residues. V was trimmed by 3 bases and J by 10 bases, leaving 13 bases between them. DNA of the CDR3: TGTGCCAGCAGCTTGGGCCAGGGGTACTCACCCCTCCACTTT. Residues: CASSLGQGYSPLHF.

The genes are TRBV7-3 and TRBJ2-1, with 7 bases lining up with TRBD2. This CDR3 comprises 15 residues. The germline CDR1 and CDR2 sequences are SGHTA and FQGTGA. Unmatched junction bases numbered 8, after V lost 5 bases and J lost 4 bases. As DNA, the CDR3 is TGTGCCAGCAGCGTGGGGAGCGGGGATTACAATGAGCAGTTCTTC. Translating it yields CASSVGSGDYNEQFF. Based on the CDR3 plus reference TRBV7-3 and TRBJ2-1, the full variable domain is GAGVSQTPSNKVTEKGKYVELRCDPISGHTALYWYRQSLGQGPEFLIYFQGTGAADDSGLPNDRFFAVRPEGSVSTLKIQRTERGDSAVYLCASSVGSGDYNEQFFGPGTRLTVL.

The CDR3 protein is CASSQDTEGYTF. The CDR3 DNA reads as TGTGCCAGCAGCCAAGACACAGAAGGCTACACCTTC. The V call is TRBV3-1, the J call TRBJ1-2; no firm D call. CDR3 length: 12 amino acids. Germline CDR1 and CDR2: LGHDT and YNNKEL (reference sequence). V lost 0 bases to trimming and J lost 8 bases, with 7 bases between them.

The chain's CDR3 is CASSYDFAAGGTDTQYF. In nucleotides, the CDR3 is TGTGCCAGCAGTTACGACTTTGCAGCGGGAGGGACAGATACGCAGTATTTT. The chain carries TRBV5-4 and TRBJ2-3; 10 bases align to TRBD2. The CDR3 has 17 residues. V was pared by 5 bases and J by 3 bases, with 12 bases of the junction left unmatched. Germline values: CDR1 SGHNT, CDR2 YYREEE (reference sequence).

The CDR3 nucleotides are TGCGCCACGAGGACTGGACAGGGAAATTCACCCCTCCACTTT. It specifies CATRTGQGNSPLHF. This chain joins TRBV5-1 and TRBJ1-6; 8 bases align to TRBD1. Germline CDR1 SGHRS, CDR2 YFSETQ. The length of the CDR3 is 14 residues. V shed 9 bases, J shed 7 bases, and the junction held 9 bases outside the gene matches.

This clonotype was seen a few times. The chain is built from TRBV11-2 and TRBJ2-1, with TRBD2 as a possible D gene (6 bases). V was pared by 5 bases and J by 12 bases, with 14 bases between. Per germline, CDR1 SGHAT and CDR2 FQNNGV. CDR3 length: 12 amino acids. CDR3 DNA sequence: TGTGCCAGCAGCCTCAGCCGGCGGGGGCAGTTCTTC. Protein product: CASSLSRRGQFF.

This clonotype came up many times. The chain combines TRBV11-2 with TRBJ2-1, with D possibly being TRBD2 (5 bases). Per the germline V gene, CDR1 is SGHAT and CDR2 is FQNNGV. The CDR3 totals 11 residues. V was clipped by 3 bases and J by 14 bases, with 11 bases between them. As DNA, the CDR3 is TGTGCCAGCAGCTTGGGCGGGCCGGAGTTCTTC. Amino acids: CASSLGGPEFF.

This clonotype has ten or more counts. The rearrangement uses TRBV6-1 and TRBJ2-3; either TRBD1 or TRBD2 may supply D (5 bases each). V was cut by 4 bases and J by 0 bases, with 17 bases left in between. Germline-derived CDR1 and CDR2 are MNHNS and SASEGT. There are 17 residues in the CDR3. The CDR3 is CASSVQPGGTSTDTQYF. In DNA, the CDR3 is TGTGCCAGCAGTGTACAACCCGGTGGGACCAGCACAGATACGCAGTATTTT.

This clonotype has more than one count but fewer than ten. The chain uses TRBV28 and TRBJ1-2; D not certain. The CDR3 has 11 amino acids. Germline CDR1 reads MDHEN; CDR2 reads SYDVKM. Trimming removed 3 bases from V and 2 bases from J, with 1 base in between. The DNA for the CDR3 is TGTGCCAGCAGTTTCAACTATGGCTACACCTTC. This codes for CASSFNYGYTF.

The chain has TRBV5-1 and TRBJ2-7, with D perhaps matching TRBD1 or TRBD2 (6 bases each). The CDR3 loop spans 15 amino acids. V was clipped by 4 bases and J by 1 base, with 15 bases between them. Looked up from germline, CDR1 is SGHRS and CDR2 is YFSETQ. The CDR3 region is CASSPLGGRSYEQYF. The CDR3 bases are TGCGCCAGCAGCCCCTTGGGGGGCCGATCCTACGAGCAGTACTTC.